This T cell receptor (beta chain) was obtained from a study of blood T cell repertoires in COVID-19. Across the whole study: Samples of COVID-19 (acute and convalescent) were obtained from the United States, Italy and Spain.

Only in-frame clones appear in the TCRdb table, and some are missing; sequencing was by immunoSEQ multiplex PCR. The sample has around 270,000 clones; approximately 86% are singletons. The CDR3 covers 15 residues. Trimming removed 6 bases from V and 4 bases from J; junction bases left unmatched: 7. Germline V gene lookup returns CDR1 MNHEY and CDR2 SVGAGI. This sequence originates from a man aged 25 to 40 with active or convalescent COVID-19. The rearrangement links TRBV6-5 to TRBJ2-3; TRBD1 agrees at 10 bases. Sequenced sample: peripheral blood. The CDR3 is CASRLDRGRSDTQYF. For the CDR3, the DNA is TGTGCCAGCAGACTCGACAGGGGGCGCTCAGATACGCAGTATTTT.